Shown below are 24 T cell receptor beta chains from a single sample sequenced in a study of blood T cell repertoires in COVID-19. Method: immunoSEQ multiplex PCR; TCRdb's copy keeps in-frame clones and lacks some. Altogether about 220,000 clones are present, 80% to 90% being singletons, with the ten largest covering around 4.6%. Source material: PBMCs or T cells enriched from blood (not recorded which). These receptors originate from a woman between 45 and 65 years old who had been exposed to COVID-19.

V and J are TRBV27 and TRBJ2-2; 7 nucleotides match TRBD1. Unmatched junction bases numbered 11, after V lost 4 bases and J lost 9 bases. Germline-derived CDR1 and CDR2 are MNHEY and SMNVEV (reference sequence). This CDR3 has 15 residues. CDR3: CASSSPVKGARELFF. The CDR3 bases are TGTGCCAGCAGTTCCCCGGTTAAGGGGGCCAGGGAGCTGTTTTTT.

The gene calls are TRBV12-3 or TRBV12-4 and TRBJ1-1, with TRBD1 as a possible D gene (6 bases). The V end was cut by 5 bases, the J end by 7 bases, with 11 bases between. The CDR3 length is 12 residues. The CDR3 nucleotides are TGTGCCAGCAGTCTCATACAGGGTGAAGCTTTCTTT. It specifies CASSLIQGEAFF.

The chain couples TRBV19 to TRBJ1-3; D may be TRBD1 (6 bases). This CDR3 contains 15 residues. Germline-derived CDR1 and CDR2 are LNHDA and SQIVND (reference sequence). The V end lost 5 bases, the J end lost 0 bases, and 11 bases lay between the germline ends. The CDR3 region has the DNA TGTGCCAGTAGTCCGACAGGTCTCTCTGGAAACACCATATATTTT. Amino acid sequence: CASSPTGLSGNTIYF. Full variable domain (outside the CDR3, taken from reference TRBV19 and TRBJ1-3): DGGITQSPKYLFRKEGQNVTLSCEQNLNHDAMYWYRQDPGQGLRLIYYSQIVNDFQKGDIAEGYSVSREKKESFPLTVTSAQKNPTAFYLCASSPTGLSGNTIYFGEGSWLTVV.

This clone was detected once. V gene TRBV7-2 combines with J gene TRBJ1-1, with D perhaps TRBD1 (5 bases). CDR3 length: 12 amino acids. Between the trimmed V and J ends, which lost 11 bases and 4 bases, there was a span of 14 bases. Germline-derived CDR1 and CDR2 are SGHTA and FQGNSA. This chain's CDR3 is CAGGGGFTEAFF. DNA of the CDR3: TGTGCCGGGGGAGGAGGGTTCACTGAAGCTTTCTTT.

The V and J genes are TRBV2 and TRBJ2-3; 8 bases are shared with TRBD2. The trim removed 4 bases at V and 2 bases at J, leaving 5 bases unmatched. The CDR3 extends over 15 amino acids. Germline CDR1 reads SNHLY; CDR2 reads FYNNEI. The CDR3 nucleotides are TGTGCCAGCAGTGGGACTAGCAGAAACACAGATACGCAGTATTTT. Translated: CASSGTSRNTDTQYF.

The chain couples TRBV21-1 to TRBJ2-7; the tabulated D call, TRBD2, remains unverified against the DNA. TRBV21-1 is listed as a pseudogene. The CDR3 has 14 amino acids. CDR3 protein: CASSNAGAPYEQYF. The CDR3 DNA reads as TGTGCCAGCAGCAATGCGGGGGCCCCCTACGAGCAGTACTTC.

This clone came up many times. A read error may produce the germline difference seen at one junction end. The rearrangement links TRBV14 to TRBJ1-2; TRBD1 agrees at 9 bases. Germline-derived CDR1 and CDR2 are SGHDN and FVKESK. This CDR3 has 13 residues. In DNA, the CDR3 is TGTGCCAGCAGCCAAGATTTGGGACAGGGATCGTCCTTC. It encodes CASSQDLGQGSSF.

The chain recombines TRBV19 with TRBJ1-6; 9 nucleotides agree with TRBD1. J was trimmed by 9 bases and V by 3 bases; bases with no gene match: 3. CDR1 LNHDA and CDR2 SQIVND come from the germline V gene (reference sequence). This CDR3 contains 14 residues. DNA of the CDR3: TGTGCCAGTAGTATGGGACAGGGAGGTTCACCCCTCCACTTT. It translates to CASSMGQGGSPLHF.

The genes are TRBV2 and TRBJ2-2; D is perhaps TRBD1 (6 bases). The ends were cut back, 6 bases at V and 7 bases at J, with 15 bases in the middle. The CDR3 consists of 14 residues. Germline lookup yields CDR1 SNHLY and CDR2 FYNNEI. The DNA of the CDR3 is TGTGCCAGCAGGGAGACAGGTTTCAACGGGGAGCTGTTTTTT. It translates to CASRETGFNGELFF.

The rearrangement joins TRBV5-1 to TRBJ2-3, with D possibly matching TRBD1 (6 bases). CDR1 SGHRS and CDR2 YFSETQ come from the germline V gene. V gave up 4 bases and J gave up 0 bases, with 12 bases separating them. This CDR3 comprises 15 residues. The CDR3 loop reads CASSPHRESTDTQYF. CDR3 DNA: TGCGCCAGCAGCCCCCACAGGGAGAGCACAGATACGCAGTATTTT.

The genes are TRBV30 and TRBJ1-3; D is ambiguous. The CDR3 sequence is 14 residues long. Trimming stripped 0 bases from V and 8 bases from J, with 14 bases between. Germline lookup yields CDR1 GTSNPN and CDR2 SVGIG (reference sequence). CDR3 nucleotides: TGTGCCTGGAGTGTTCGGGCTTCGGAGGACACCATATATTTT. It codes for CAWSVRASEDTIYF.

In its sample, this clone was seen once. The chain carries TRBV18 and TRBJ2-6, with D possibly TRBD1 on 6 matching bases. Germline values: CDR1 KGHSH, CDR2 LQKENI. Trimming pared 2 bases from V and 1 base from J, leaving 18 bases between. The CDR3 has 19 amino acids. In nucleotides, the CDR3 is TGTGCCAGCTCACCATTTGGACAGCCAACTCGGTCTGGGGCCAACGTCCTGACTTTC. Its translation: CASSPFGQPTRSGANVLTF.

As DNA, the CDR3 is TGTGCCAGCTACCGGGGACTAGATACGCAGTATTTT. This sequence encodes CASYRGLDTQYF. The rearrangement uses TRBV6-5 and TRBJ2-3; possibly TRBD2 for D (6 bases). Germline V CDR1 and CDR2: MNHEY, SVGAGI. The ends were cut back, 8 bases at V and 5 bases at J, with 11 bases in the middle. The CDR3 loop spans 12 amino acids.

This chain uses TRBV2 with TRBJ2-7; maybe TRBD2 (6 bases). Trimming removed 3 bases from V and 5 bases from J, with 11 bases in between. The CDR3 extends over 13 amino acids. CDR1 and CDR2 (germline): SNHLY, FYNNEI. The CDR3 sequence: CASSDSGGDEQYF. CDR3 DNA: TGTGCCAGCAGTGATAGTGGAGGGGACGAGCAGTACTTC.

V gene TRBV14 combines with J gene TRBJ2-7; D is possibly TRBD1 (6 bases). V was shortened by 4 bases and J by 6 bases, with 13 bases between the two germline ends. CDR3 length: 13 amino acids. From germline, CDR1 is SGHDN and CDR2 FVKESK. In DNA, the CDR3 is TGTGCCAGCAGCCCCCTCGCCAGGGGCGAGCAGTACTTC. Its translation is CASSPLARGEQYF.

The chain links TRBV29-1 to TRBJ1-1; D is perhaps TRBD1 (6 bases). Deletions cut 8 bases from V and 2 bases from J, with 12 bases between. Looked up from germline, CDR1 is SQVTM and CDR2 is ANQGSEA. The CDR3 totals 12 residues. The CDR3 DNA is TGCAGCTTCAGGGGCCCAAACACTGAAGCTTTCTTT. As protein: CSFRGPNTEAFF.

This sequence joins TRBV5-4 and TRBJ2-5; 10 bases fit TRBD2. The CDR3 covers 17 residues. Germline V gene lookup returns CDR1 SGHNT and CDR2 YYREEE (reference sequence). J gave up 2 bases and V 1 base, and 8 bases lay outside the gene matches. The CDR3 DNA sequence: TGTGCCAGCAGCTTGAAGGTGGTTAGCGGGGGGCAAGAGACCCAGTACTTC. Amino acid sequence: CASSLKVVSGGQETQYF.

The CDR3: CASSSGTGVNQPQHF. The CDR3 DNA follows: TGTGCCAGCAGCTCAGGGACAGGGGTCAATCAGCCCCAGCATTTT. V usage is TRBV7-9 and J usage is TRBJ1-5; 10 bases align to TRBD1. Germline V gene lookup returns CDR1 SEHNR and CDR2 FQNEAQ (reference sequence). The CDR3 runs to 15 residues. The V segment lost 4 bases and the J segment 3 bases; nucleotides outside the gene matches: 3.

The V and J genes are TRBV2 and TRBJ1-1; 7 bases agree with TRBD1. The CDR3 is 16 residues long. Germline CDR1 and CDR2: SNHLY and FYNNEI. The J segment lost 0 bases and the V segment lost 7 bases, leaving 11 bases of the junction unmatched. The CDR3 nucleotides are TGTGCCAGCACCAGTAGACAGGGAGGTTTGAACACTGAAGCTTTCTTT. It yields the protein CASTSRQGGLNTEAFF.

The V gene is TRBV11-2, the J gene TRBJ2-1; TRBD1 agrees at 8 bases. After removal of 1 base from V and 5 bases from J, the junction contained 4 bases not matched to a gene. Germline CDR1 reads SGHAT; CDR2 reads FQNNGV. The CDR3 spans 15 residues. The CDR3 nucleotides read TGTGCCAGCAGCTTAGTGGGGACAGGAAACAATGAGCAGTTCTTC. This sequence encodes CASSLVGTGNNEQFF.

The chain uses TRBV12-3 or TRBV12-4 and TRBJ2-5; no firm D call. V lost 3 bases and J 5 bases, leaving 7 bases between the germline ends. CDR3 size: 12 residues. The CDR3, as DNA: TGTGCCAGCAGTTTGAACCGGGAGACCCAGTACTTC. Translating it yields CASSLNRETQYF.

In this sample, this clone turned up once. The rearrangement joins TRBV5-6 to TRBJ2-5, with D possibly TRBD1 on 5 matching bases. Germline CDR1 is SGHDT and CDR2 is YYEEEE. The CDR3 totals 15 residues. V lost 4 bases to trimming and J lost 2 bases, with 15 bases between them. CDR3 sequence: CASSPWGWRQETQYF. The CDR3 DNA follows: TGTGCCAGCAGCCCCTGGGGCTGGCGTCAAGAGACCCAGTACTTC.

The chain uses TRBV6-5 and TRBJ1-4, with 7 bases that match TRBD1. Losses at the gene ends were 4 bases for V and 4 bases for J; bases not matched to a gene: 3. The V gene's germline CDR1 is MNHEY and CDR2 SVGAGI. The CDR3 is 14 residues long. Written as DNA, the CDR3 is TGTGCCAGCAGTTGGGGACAGCTTAATGAAAAACTGTTTTTT. It yields the protein CASSWGQLNEKLFF.

The genes are TRBV3-1 (or the pseudogene TRBV3-2) and TRBJ2-2; tentatively, D is TRBD2 (5 bases). V shed 4 bases and J shed 5 bases, with 17 bases lying between them. The CDR3 runs 16 residues. Per germline, CDR1 LGHDT and CDR2 YNNKEL (reference sequence). In nucleotides, the CDR3 is TGTGCCAGCAGCCCGTATGGGCTAGCTGATACCGGGGAGCTGTTTTTT. It yields the protein CASSPYGLADTGELFF.